Listed below are T cell receptor beta chains from one sample, sequenced in a study of Ad26.COV2.S vaccination and SARS-CoV-2 variants. The table came from immunoSEQ multiplex PCR; TCRdb's copy has only in-frame clones and leaves some out. Of 380,000 or so clones in the sample, less than 90% were seen once. The specimen was peripheral blood, collected in a trial of Ad26.COV2.S vaccine versus placebo. The receptor set was obtained from a person between 18 and 59 years old who received the Ad26.COV2.S COVID-19 vaccine or a placebo. CDR3s include the opening cysteine and the closing phenylalanine or tryptophan. A D gene is named only where the DNA matches it firmly. The listing skips clone size in some rows; elsewhere it reads once, few, many or a size class.

D: TRBD1
J: TRBJ1-1
V: TRBV27
size: .
CDR3: CASSLQGQGFTEAFF
DNA: TGTGCCAGCAGTTTACAGGGACAGGGGTTTACTGAAGCTTTCTTT

D: TRBD1
J: TRBJ1-2
V: TRBV5-1
size: .
CDR3: CASSWEGQGRGYGYTF
DNA: TGCGCCAGCAGCTGGGAAGGACAGGGACGGGGCTATGGCTACACCTTC

D: .
J: TRBJ1-1
V: TRBV12-3/TRBV12-4
size: .
CDR3: CASSLAGEAFF
DNA: TGTGCCAGCAGTTTAGCGGGTGAAGCTTTCTTT

D: .
J: TRBJ1-2
V: TRBV3-1/TRBV3-2
size: .
CDR3: CASSQGRNYGYTF
DNA: TGTGCCAGCAGCCAGGGCCGTAACTATGGCTACACCTTC

D: .
J: TRBJ2-1
V: TRBV19
size: .
CDR3: CASRAAGGRLGNEQFF
DNA: TGTGCCAGTAGAGCCGCCGGGGGGCGTTTAGGGAATGAGCAGTTCTTC

D: .
J: TRBJ1-5
V: TRBV7-8
size: .
CDR3: CASSFSDGPKNQPQHF
DNA: TGTGCCAGCAGCTTTTCAGATGGCCCGAAAAATCAGCCCCAGCATTTT

D: .
J: TRBJ2-7
V: TRBV19
size: .
CDR3: CASSIQAGGYEQYF
DNA: TGTGCCAGTAGTATTCAGGCAGGCGGGTACGAGCAGTACTTC

D: .
J: TRBJ2-7
V: TRBV5-1
size: few
CDR3: CASSLDRSYEQYF
DNA: TGCGCCAGCAGCCTAGACAGGTCCTACGAGCAGTACTTC

D: TRBD2
J: TRBJ2-3
V: TRBV28
size: .
CDR3: CASSSGGAGTDTQYF
DNA: TGTGCCAGCAGTTCCGGGGGGGCGGGGACAGATACGCAGTATTTT

D: .
J: TRBJ1-3
V: TRBV6-5
size: .
CDR3: CASIPAQAGNTIYF
DNA: TGTGCCAGCATCCCGGCCCAGGCAGGAAACACCATATATTTT

D: TRBD1
J: TRBJ1-4
V: TRBV7-9
size: .
CDR3: CASIPQTGTDNEKLFF
DNA: TGTGCCAGCATCCCCCAAACGGGGACAGACAATGAAAAACTGTTTTTT

D: .
J: TRBJ1-4
V: TRBV5-1
size: once
CDR3: CASSLGGAWEKLFF
DNA: TGCGCCAGCAGCTTGGGAGGGGCGTGGGAAAAACTGTTTTTT

D: .
J: TRBJ2-7
V: TRBV28
size: once
CDR3: CASSDSPSSYEQYF
DNA: TGTGCCAGCAGCGACTCCCCAAGCTCCTACGAGCAGTACTTC

D: .
J: TRBJ2-7
V: TRBV4-3
size: .
CDR3: CASSQGGPASEQYF
DNA: TGCGCCAGCAGCCAAGGGGGCCCAGCCTCCGAGCAGTACTTC

D: .
J: TRBJ2-5
V: TRBV19
size: .
CDR3: CASREGISPETQYF
DNA: TGTGCCAGTAGGGAGGGGATTAGTCCGGAGACCCAGTACTTC

D: TRBD1
J: TRBJ1-1
V: TRBV19
size: .
CDR3: CASSIEQGWTEAFF
DNA: TGTGCCAGTAGTATAGAACAGGGGTGGACTGAAGCTTTCTTT

D: TRBD1
J: TRBJ1-2
V: TRBV9
size: .
CDR3: CASSPEGQLNYGYTF
DNA: TGTGCCAGCAGCCCCGAGGGACAGCTGAACTATGGCTACACCTTC

D: .
J: TRBJ1-1
V: TRBV7-2
size: .
CDR3: CASSSDARTEAFF
DNA: TGTGCCAGCAGCTCGGACGCAAGGACTGAAGCTTTCTTT

D: .
J: TRBJ2-6
V: TRBV7-7
size: .
CDR3: CASSPSTSRANVLTF
DNA: TGTGCCAGCAGCCCATCGACTAGTAGGGCCAACGTCCTGACTTTC

D: .
J: TRBJ2-2
V: TRBV21-1
size: .
CDR3: CASSSQGLTKDTGELFF
DNA: TGTGCCAGCAGCTCTCAGGGACTCACTAAAGACACCGGGGAGCTGTTTTTT

D: .
J: TRBJ2-7
V: TRBV7-9
size: .
CDR3: CASSLAARGSPEQYF
DNA: TGTGCCAGCAGCTTAGCAGCAAGGGGGTCCCCCGAGCAGTACTTC

D: TRBD1
J: TRBJ2-3
V: TRBV27
size: once
CDR3: CASSLSTGIFTDTQYF
DNA: TGTGCCAGCAGTTTATCGACAGGGATTTTCACAGATACGCAGTATTTT

D: .
J: TRBJ2-2
V: TRBV4-2
size: .
CDR3: CASSQVGGAGELFF
DNA: TGTGCCAGCAGCCAAGTGGGGGGCGCCGGGGAGCTGTTTTTT

D: TRBD2
J: TRBJ2-1
V: TRBV7-8
size: .
CDR3: CASSAKRTSGNNEQFF
DNA: TGTGCCAGCAGCGCTAAGAGGACTAGCGGGAACAATGAGCAGTTCTTC

D: .
J: TRBJ1-3
V: TRBV7-9
size: .
CDR3: CASSLVGGLGGNTIYF
DNA: TGTGCCAGCAGCTTAGTGGGGGGACTAGGAGGAAACACCATATATTTT

D: .
J: TRBJ1-2
V: TRBV28
size: .
CDR3: CASSFGPYLGVGYTF
DNA: TGTGCCAGCAGTTTCGGTCCCTATCTTGGAGTGGGCTACACCTTC

D: .
J: TRBJ1-5
V: TRBV5-1
size: once
CDR3: CASSLAPAGENQPQHF
DNA: TGCGCCAGCAGCTTGGCCCCAGCAGGGGAGAATCAGCCCCAGCATTTT

D: TRBD2
J: TRBJ2-2
V: TRBV24-1
size: .
CDR3: CATRLAETGELFF
DNA: TGTGCCACCAGACTAGCGGAAACCGGGGAGCTGTTTTTT

D: TRBD1
J: TRBJ1-4
V: TRBV28
size: .
CDR3: CASSTGEGKLFF
DNA: TGTGCCAGCAGTACAGGGGAGGGGAAACTGTTTTTT

D: TRBD2
J: TRBJ2-1
V: TRBV7-9
size: .
CDR3: CASSMGLALYNEQFF
DNA: TGTGCCAGCAGCATGGGACTAGCGCTTTACAATGAGCAGTTCTTC

D: .
J: TRBJ1-2
V: TRBV19
size: .
CDR3: CASADLGKPGSSYGYTF
DNA: TGTGCCAGTGCGGACCTCGGCAAACCCGGCAGTAGCTATGGCTACACCTTC

D: TRBD1
J: TRBJ2-4
V: TRBV18
size: .
CDR3: CASSLDRGENIQYF
DNA: TGTGCCAGCTCACTCGACAGGGGGGAAAACATTCAGTACTTC

D: .
J: TRBJ1-5
V: TRBV7-2
size: .
CDR3: CASRLFDQPQHF
DNA: TGTGCCAGCAGACTATTCGATCAGCCCCAGCATTTT

D: .
J: TRBJ1-1
V: TRBV11-2
size: few
CDR3: CASSLDRVNTEAFF
DNA: TGTGCCAGCAGCTTAGACAGGGTGAACACTGAAGCTTTCTTT

D: .
J: TRBJ1-2
V: TRBV4-1
size: .
CDR3: CASSQETAVYGYTF
DNA: TGCGCCAGCAGCCAAGAGACGGCAGTCTATGGCTACACCTTC

D: .
J: TRBJ1-4
V: TRBV7-9
size: .
CDR3: CASSLTEGNEKLFF
DNA: TGTGCCAGCAGCCTGACAGAGGGTAATGAAAAACTGTTTTTT

D: TRBD1
J: TRBJ2-1
V: TRBV19
size: .
CDR3: CASSSGTGRMDEQFF
DNA: TGTGCCAGTAGCTCCGGGACAGGGAGGATGGATGAGCAGTTCTTC

D: .
J: TRBJ2-1
V: TRBV5-1
size: once
CDR3: CASSWTVSSYNEQFF
DNA: TGCGCCAGCAGCTGGACAGTGAGCTCCTACAATGAGCAGTTCTTC

D: .
J: TRBJ1-1
V: TRBV28
size: .
CDR3: CASSLPPDRLGTEAFF
DNA: TGTGCCAGCAGTTTGCCCCCTGACAGGTTAGGGACTGAAGCTTTCTTT

D: TRBD2
J: TRBJ2-3
V: TRBV7-2
size: .
CDR3: CASSLVTSATDTQYF
DNA: TGTGCCAGCAGCTTAGTGACTAGCGCCACAGATACGCAGTATTTT

D: .
J: TRBJ1-1
V: TRBV6-5
size: once
CDR3: CASSYFGGMTEAFF
DNA: TGTGCCAGCAGTTACTTCGGGGGAATGACTGAAGCTTTCTTT

D: .
J: TRBJ2-3
V: TRBV3-1/TRBV3-2
size: .
CDR3: CASSPTISTDTQYF
DNA: TGTGCCAGCAGCCCAACTATAAGCACAGATACGCAGTATTTT

D: .
J: TRBJ1-2
V: TRBV7-2
size: .
CDR3: CASSFLLTVPNYGYTF
DNA: TGTGCCAGCAGCTTCCTACTGACAGTTCCTAACTATGGCTACACCTTC

D: .
J: TRBJ1-3
V: TRBV3-1/TRBV3-2
size: .
CDR3: CAGDLSGNTIYF
DNA: TGTGCCGGGGACCTCTCTGGAAACACCATATATTTT

D: TRBD1
J: TRBJ2-7
V: TRBV15
size: .
CDR3: CATSRGTGGSREQYF
DNA: TGTGCCACCAGCAGAGGGACAGGGGGATCTCGCGAGCAGTACTTC

D: TRBD2
J: TRBJ2-5
V: TRBV25-1
size: .
CDR3: CASSDGGTSGGQETQYF
DNA: TGTGCCAGCAGTGACGGTGGGACTAGCGGGGGTCAGGAGACCCAGTACTTC

D: .
J: TRBJ1-3
V: TRBV11-2
size: .
CDR3: CASSSSPGNTIYF
DNA: TGTGCCAGCAGCTCTTCCCCTGGAAACACCATATATTTT

D: .
J: TRBJ1-2
V: TRBV18
size: once
CDR3: CASSPDRNYGYTF
DNA: TGTGCCAGCTCACCGGACAGAAACTATGGCTACACCTTC

D: .
J: TRBJ2-7
V: TRBV6-5
size: .
CDR3: CASSLASYEQYF
DNA: TGTGCCAGCAGTCTTGCTTCCTACGAGCAGTACTTC

D: .
J: TRBJ1-2
V: TRBV7-2
size: .
CDR3: CASSSFGDWRHGYTF
DNA: TGTGCCAGCAGCTCCTTCGGCGACTGGAGACATGGCTACACCTTC

D: .
J: TRBJ2-2
V: TRBV7-2
size: .
CDR3: CASSFARLNTGELFF
DNA: TGTGCCAGCAGCTTCGCTAGATTGAACACCGGGGAGCTGTTTTTT

D: .
J: TRBJ2-1
V: TRBV2
size: few
CDR3: CASHPGITTGNEQFF
DNA: TGTGCCAGCCATCCGGGCATCACCACGGGTAATGAGCAGTTCTTC

D: .
J: TRBJ2-7
V: TRBV14
size: .
CDR3: CASSLRTDSEQYF
DNA: TGTGCCAGCAGCCTCCGGACAGACAGCGAGCAGTACTTC